This passage covers 27 T cell receptor beta chains from one sample sequenced in a study of CD8 T cells in ankylosing spondylitis. TCRdb processed the 5' RACE reads anew with MiXCR; each CDR3 protein has one entry. The sample lists approximately 240,000 distinct CDR3 sequences, around 25% occurring once. Specimen: blood, either unsorted or a sorted T cell fraction (not recorded which). The receptors were sampled from a male donor with ankylosing spondylitis or in good health (not recorded which).

The chain combines TRBV10-3 with TRBJ2-1, with 8 bases aligning to TRBD2. V dropped 6 bases and J dropped 4; count of bases not matched to a gene: 5. The length of the CDR3 is 14 residues. Looked up from germline, CDR1 is ENHRY and CDR2 is SYGVKD. CDR3 DNA: TGTGCCATCAGGGATAGCGGGGTGTACAATGAGCAGTTCTTC. It translates to CAIRDSGVYNEQFF.

This clonotype was recorded many times. This could be a read error, since a much larger clone is one nucleotide away. The chain uses TRBV12-3 or TRBV12-4 and TRBJ2-5; D uncertain. Trimming took off 6 bases at V and 3 bases at J, with 5 bases between the two ends. The CDR3 is 11 residues long. CDR3 sequence reads: CASSFEETQYF. The CDR3 nucleotides read TGTGCCAGCAGCTTTGAAGAGACCCAGTACTTC.

The chain carries TRBV10-3 and TRBJ2-7; 7 bases are shared with TRBD1. Germline V gene lookup returns CDR1 ENHRY and CDR2 SYGVKD. The CDR3 loop spans 14 amino acids. Germline trimming cut 3 bases from V and 5 bases from J; bases unmatched to any gene: 7. CDR3 amino acids: CAISDKQGKDEQYF. In nucleotides, the CDR3 is TGTGCCATCAGTGACAAACAGGGGAAGGACGAGCAGTACTTC.

The CDR3 protein is CSVEDTGRGQETQYF. CDR3 sequence (DNA): TGCAGCGTTGAAGACACAGGACGGGGGCAAGAGACCCAGTACTTC. The V and J genes are TRBV29-1 and TRBJ2-5, with D possibly matching TRBD2 (6 bases). Germline V gene lookup returns CDR1 SQVTM and CDR2 ANQGSEA. V shed 0 bases and J shed 2 bases, with 13 bases lying between them. CDR3 length: 15 amino acids.

This chain connects TRBV13 to TRBJ2-7; possibly TRBD1 for D (6 bases). The CDR3 spans 15 residues. V lost 5 bases, J lost 1 base, and 15 bases lay in between. CDR1 and CDR2 (germline): PRHDT, FYEKMQ (reference sequence). CDR3 amino acids: CASSITGRRSYEQYF. In DNA form, the CDR3 reads TGTGCCAGCAGCATAACAGGGAGAAGGTCCTACGAGCAGTACTTC.

This rearrangement joins TRBV4-1 to TRBJ1-4, with TRBD1 identical over 7 bases. The germline CDR1 and CDR2 sequences are MGHRA and YSYEKL. With 4 bases clipped from V and 0 bases from J, the junction kept 14 bases outside the gene matches. CDR3 size: 19 residues. The CDR3 nucleotides are TGCGCCAGCAGCCTCCGGGACAGAGTGGGATTGGCAACTAATGAAAAACTGTTTTTT. It is translated as CASSLRDRVGLATNEKLFF.

This clonotype was observed a handful of times. The chain recombines TRBV5-1 with TRBJ2-1; 7 bases are a match to TRBD1. CDR1 is SGHRS and CDR2 is YFSETQ in the germline V gene. V shed 0 bases, J shed 6 bases, and the junction held 9 bases outside the gene matches. CDR3 size: 16 residues. CDR3 sequence: CASSLATGKSGNEQFF. The CDR3, as DNA: TGCGCCAGCAGCTTGGCGACAGGGAAGTCGGGCAATGAGCAGTTCTTC.

This rearrangement joins TRBV12-3 or TRBV12-4 to TRBJ1-3; D gene uncertain. This CDR3 has 12 amino acids. Between the trimmed V and J ends, which lost 7 bases and 8 bases, there was a span of 12 bases. DNA for the CDR3: TGTGCCAGCACTCCCCGGGCCGACACCATATATTTT. Amino acid sequence: CASTPRADTIYF.

This CDR3 is CASSPARFSPSGANVLTF. The CDR3 DNA sequence: TGTGCCAGTAGCCCAGCAAGGTTCAGTCCCTCTGGGGCCAACGTCCTGACTTTC. V is TRBV12-3 or TRBV12-4 and J is TRBJ2-6; D remains ambiguous. Trimming left V 9 bases short and J 0 bases short, with 21 bases between. This CDR3 comprises 18 residues.

The gene calls are TRBV28 and TRBJ2-1, with D perhaps TRBD2 (8 bases). The CDR3 is 16 amino acids. The germline CDR1 and CDR2 sequences are MDHEN and SYDVKM. The V end was cut by 6 bases, the J end by 5 bases, with 20 bases between. The CDR3 sequence: CASRTGGTVAHNEQFF. CDR3 DNA sequence: TGTGCCAGCAGGACGGGGGGGACAGTCGCCCACAATGAGCAGTTCTTC.

This clonotype was observed at least ten times. The chain combines TRBV11-2 with TRBJ2-7; D may be TRBD2 (5 bases). The CDR3 has 15 residues. The germline V and J ends were trimmed by 7 bases and 3 bases, with 19 bases remaining between them. Germline CDR1 reads SGHAT; CDR2 reads FQNNGV. This chain's CDR3 is CASTIEGSPIYEQYF. DNA for the CDR3: TGTGCCAGCACGATAGAAGGGAGTCCGATCTACGAGCAGTACTTC.

This chain joins TRBV5-5 and TRBJ2-7; D is undetermined. The V gene's germline CDR1 is SGHKS and CDR2 YYEKEE (reference sequence). CDR3 length equals 13 residues. V lost 5 bases and J 1 base, leaving 10 bases between the germline ends. CDR3 amino acids: CASSQWSSYEQYF. The CDR3 DNA is TGTGCCAGCAGTCAGTGGTCGTCCTACGAGCAGTACTTC.

The V and J genes are TRBV9 and TRBJ2-2; TRBD1 matches at 7 bases. The trim removed 3 bases at V and 6 bases at J, leaving 8 bases unmatched. The CDR3 loop spans 15 amino acids. Germline lookup yields CDR1 SGDLS and CDR2 YYNGEE. The CDR3 here is CASSATGTASGELFF. DNA of the CDR3: TGTGCCAGCAGCGCAACCGGGACAGCATCCGGGGAGCTGTTTTTT.

This clonotype appeared a few times. The V and J genes are TRBV6-5 and TRBJ2-7, with 9 positions matching TRBD1. This CDR3 is built from 16 residues. CDR1 MNHEY and CDR2 SVGAGI come from the germline V gene. Losses at the gene ends were 0 bases for V and 9 bases for J; bases not matched to a gene: 12. The DNA for the CDR3 is TGTGCCAGCAGTTACTCGGGGACAGGGCGTGGGTTCGGGCAGTACTTC. Translating gives CASSYSGTGRGFGQYF.

This clonotype was observed a handful of times. A clone one base away is much larger, so this may be a read error. This chain connects TRBV3-1 to TRBJ1-6; TRBD1 is a possible D gene (5 bases). The CDR3 length is 13 residues. The ends were cut back, 1 base at V and 7 bases at J, with 5 bases in the middle. Germline V gene sequence: CDR1 LGHDT, CDR2 YNNKEL (reference sequence). The CDR3 reads CASSQGGNSPLHF. As DNA, the CDR3 is TGTGCCAGCAGCCAAGGGGGGAATTCACCCCTCCACTTT.

This clonotype has more than one count but fewer than ten. In DNA, the CDR3 is TGCAGTTCCCCCTGGGGGGCGATTGGGGCAGATACGCAGTATTTT. Its protein product is CSSPWGAIGADTQYF. The V gene is TRBV20-1, the J gene TRBJ2-3, with D perhaps given as TRBD1 or TRBD2 (6 bases each). The CDR3 contains 15 residues. The V end lost 8 bases, the J end lost 4 bases, and 22 bases lay between the germline ends. CDR1 DFQATT and CDR2 SNEGSKA come from the germline V gene (reference sequence).

This clonotype was found many times. V is TRBV20-1 and J is TRBJ2-1; D remains ambiguous. Trimming removed 3 bases from V and 12 bases from J, with 9 bases in between. Germline CDR1 and CDR2: DFQATT and SNEGSKA (reference sequence). This CDR3 is built from 10 residues. CDR3 residues: CSARQVSQFF. As DNA, the CDR3 is TGCAGTGCTAGGCAGGTGTCGCAGTTCTTC.

This clonotype has a count of ten or more. The V call is TRBV10-3, the J call TRBJ1-2; D is undetermined. The CDR3 loop spans 13 amino acids. V was shortened by 0 bases and J by 4 bases, with 6 bases between the two germline ends. Per the germline V gene, CDR1 is ENHRY and CDR2 is SYGVKD. The CDR3 region is CAISESASYGYTF. CDR3 nucleotides: TGTGCCATCAGTGAGTCGGCCTCCTATGGCTACACCTTC.

V gene TRBV18 combines with J gene TRBJ2-5, with D maybe TRBD1 (6 bases). CDR3 length equals 15 residues. Per germline, CDR1 KGHSH and CDR2 LQKENI. V was pared by 3 bases and J by 4 bases, with 15 bases between. CDR3 coding DNA: TGTGCCAGCTCACCGGGAACGCCCAGGGGAGAGACCCAGTACTTC. Encoded protein: CASSPGTPRGETQYF.

The sample holds many counts of this clonotype. The chain joins TRBV12-3 or TRBV12-4 to TRBJ2-1, with 13 bases aligning to TRBD2. V lost 4 bases to trimming and J lost 8 bases; unmatched junction nucleotides: 11. There are 17 residues in the CDR3. CDR3 DNA: TGTGCCAGCAGTTACCCAACTAGCGGGGGGGCTTTCGATGAGCAGTTCTTC. Encoded protein: CASSYPTSGGAFDEQFF.

This clonotype was found many times. The V call is TRBV20-1, the J call TRBJ2-7, with D unresolved. V was trimmed by 1 base and J by 12 bases, leaving 4 bases between them. This CDR3 is built from 8 residues. Germline loops: CDR1 DFQATT, CDR2 SNEGSKA (reference sequence). For the CDR3, the DNA is TGCAGTGCTAGAGCGGGGTACTTC. Its protein product is CSARAGYF.

The V gene is TRBV6-1, the J gene TRBJ2-7; 12 bases are a match to TRBD2. CDR1 is MNHNS, CDR2 SASEGT, per germline. The CDR3 runs 15 residues. The trim removed 6 bases at V and 3 bases at J, leaving 6 bases unmatched. The CDR3 nucleotides are TGTGCCAGCAGCCGACCTAGCGGGGGGGGCTACGAGCAGTACTTC. It yields the protein CASSRPSGGGYEQYF.

This chain links TRBV20-1 with TRBJ2-3, with D possibly matching TRBD2 (6 bases). Germline CDR1 DFQATT, CDR2 SNEGSKA (reference sequence). This CDR3 region has 15 residues. The V and J ends lost 3 bases and 0 bases respectively, with 13 bases between them. The CDR3 spells CSASGGRGSTDTQYF. The CDR3 nucleotides are TGCAGTGCTAGCGGTGGGCGGGGAAGCACAGATACGCAGTATTTT.

In its sample, this clonotype was seen many times. The chain employs TRBV5-1 and TRBJ1-2; D perhaps matches TRBD1 (6 bases). Germline loops: CDR1 SGHRS, CDR2 YFSETQ. V lost 4 bases to trimming and J lost 3 bases, with 13 bases between them. This CDR3 spans 14 amino acids. CDR3 nucleotide sequence: TGCGCCAGCAGCGAACAGGGTGGAGACTATGGCTACACCTTC. It encodes CASSEQGGDYGYTF. Together with reference TRBV5-1 and TRBJ1-2, the CDR3 gives the full variable domain: KAGVTQTPRYLIKTRGQQVTLSCSPISGHRSVSWYQQTPGQGLQFLFEYFSETQRNKGNFPGRFSGRQFSNSRSEMNVSTLELGDSALYLCASSEQGGDYGYTFGSGTRLTVV.

This clonotype was detected many times. The genes are TRBV7-3 and TRBJ2-1; D perhaps matches TRBD2 (6 bases). Germline V gene lookup returns CDR1 SGHTA and CDR2 FQGTGA. The CDR3 covers 13 residues. V was clipped by 5 bases and J by 3 bases, with 8 bases between them. CDR3 coding DNA: TGTGCCAGCAGCCGGGGGTTCTACAATGAGCAGTTCTTC. Protein sequence: CASSRGFYNEQFF.

The CDR3 reads CASSFNRWETEAFF. CDR3 in DNA: TGTGCCAGCAGCTTTAACAGGTGGGAGACTGAAGCTTTCTTT. This chain links TRBV7-9 with TRBJ1-1, with TRBD1 as a possible D gene (5 bases). The CDR3 loop spans 14 amino acids. Trimming pared 3 bases from V and 5 bases from J, leaving 13 bases between. Germline V gene lookup returns CDR1 SEHNR and CDR2 FQNEAQ (reference sequence).

CDR3 DNA: TGTGCCAGCGGTCAACTCGGAGTTATCAGCTCTGGGGCCAACGTCCTGACTTTC. The encoded protein is CASGQLGVISSGANVLTF. The J gene is TRBJ2-6, the V gene TRBV27, with D uncertain. CDR3 size: 18 residues. V lost 8 bases and J 0 bases, leaving 20 bases between the germline ends. CDR1 MNHEY and CDR2 SMNVEV come from the germline V gene (reference sequence).